This T cell receptor (beta chain) was sequenced for a study of neurological immune-mediated disorders. Study conclusions and caveats: HTLV-1-associated myelopathy displayed the greatest TCR clonal expansion, and multiple sclerosis exhibited the smallest, lower than that of healthy controls.

The CDR3 sequence is 14 residues long. Deletions cut 0 bases from V and 2 bases from J, with 8 bases between. This clonotype was observed many times. Its antigen is undetermined. The making of cDNA relied on 5'RACE with 10-nucleotide random UMIs. TCRdb processed the 5' RACE reads anew with MiXCR; each CDR3 protein has one entry. The table records 90,000 to 150,000 distinct CDR3 sequences, roughly 3.4% of them present only once. The sequencing sample was made of PBMCs. This clonotype was obtained from a woman between 25 and 40 years old with multiple sclerosis. The chain is built from TRBV12-3 or TRBV12-4 and TRBJ2-7, with D perhaps matching TRBD2 (5 bases). The CDR3 loop is CASSLAGDAYEQYF. Written as DNA, the CDR3 is TGTGCCAGCAGTTTAGCGGGAGATGCCTACGAGCAGTACTTC.